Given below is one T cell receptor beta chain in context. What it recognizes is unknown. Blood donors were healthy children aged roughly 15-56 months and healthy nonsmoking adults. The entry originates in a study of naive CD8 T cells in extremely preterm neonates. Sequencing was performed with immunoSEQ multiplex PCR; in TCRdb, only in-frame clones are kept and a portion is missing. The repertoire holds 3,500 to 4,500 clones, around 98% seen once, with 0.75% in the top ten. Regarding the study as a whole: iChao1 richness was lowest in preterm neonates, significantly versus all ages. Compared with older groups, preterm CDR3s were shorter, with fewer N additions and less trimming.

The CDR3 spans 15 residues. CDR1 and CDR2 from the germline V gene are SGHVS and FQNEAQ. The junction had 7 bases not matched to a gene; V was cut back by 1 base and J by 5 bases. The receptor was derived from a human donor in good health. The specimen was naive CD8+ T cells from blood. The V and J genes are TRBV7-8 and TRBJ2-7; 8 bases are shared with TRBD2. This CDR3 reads CASSLGLAGSNEQYF. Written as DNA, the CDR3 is TGTGCCAGCAGCTTAGGATTAGCGGGGTCCAACGAGCAGTACTTC.